This entry describes one TCR beta chain. In the authors' methods: Amplification of reference gene primers provided the estimated nucleated cell counts. Clones were read by immunoSEQ multiplex PCR, and TCRdb kept only the in-frame ones, dropping some. V and J calls and clone size are as listed in that table; D and trimming were resolved from the DNA. The table shows roughly 120,000 clones, with around 87% occurring only once. This entry belongs to a study of blood T cell repertoires in COVID-19. Study at large: Collection of acute and convalescent COVID-19 samples took place in the United States, Italy and Spain.

This CDR3 comprises 17 residues. V lost 4 bases, J lost 4 bases, and 8 bases stayed unmatched. Germline lookup yields CDR1 SGHTA and CDR2 FQGTGA. The gene calls are TRBV7-3 and TRBJ2-1; TRBD2 matches at 12 bases. The sequence was obtained from a woman aged 70-85 years with acute or convalescent COVID-19. Specimen: peripheral blood. The CDR3 coding sequence is TGTGCCAGCAGCTCCACGCTAGCGGGGGGGGATTACAATGAGCAGTTCTTC. Amino acid sequence: CASSSTLAGGDYNEQFF. The variable domain in full, with the rest retrieved from reference TRBV7-3 and TRBJ2-1, is GAGVSQTPSNKVTEKGKYVELRCDPISGHTALYWYRQSLGQGPEFLIYFQGTGAADDSGLPNDRFFAVRPEGSVSTLKIQRTERGDSAVYLCASSSTLAGGDYNEQFFGPGTRLTVL.